One sample yielded the 30 T cell receptor beta chains listed below, sequenced in a study of regulatory T cells in long-lasting Graves disease. Time point indicated: persistent/refractory GD, antithyroid drugs over 5 years with positive TRAb. RNA isolated from PBMCs was used to make the TCR library. Relying on iRepertoire HTBI primers and Arm-PCR of CDR3 regions, the team built TCR beta libraries. TCRdb recomputed calls from the multiplex PCR reads with MiXCR, one row per CDR3 protein. The sample yields approximately 380,000 distinct CDR3 sequences, around 21% seen once. The input for sequencing was peripheral blood mononuclear cells (PBMCs), taken when the disease was refractory, from a patient treated with antithyroid drugs. The receptors were gathered from a female donor with Graves disease.

This clonotype has only a few counts. The rearrangement joins TRBV18 to TRBJ2-7; the D call may be TRBD1 or TRBD2 (6 bases each). With 3 bases removed from V and 4 bases from J, the gap between germline ends came to 19 bases. The CDR3 runs to 16 residues. In germline, CDR1 is KGHSH, CDR2 LQKENI. CDR3 nucleotide sequence: TGTGCCAGCTCACCGGTAGGGGGGACCCTCCAGTACGAGCAGTACTTC. Amino acid sequence: CASSPVGGTLQYEQYF.

This chain's CDR3 is CASSFPGGTDTQYF. In DNA form, the CDR3 reads TGTGCCAGCAGTTTCCCTGGGGGCACAGATACGCAGTATTTT. The chain combines TRBV12-3 or TRBV12-4 with TRBJ2-3; D remains unclear. CDR3 length: 14 residues. Trimming removed 3 bases from V and 1 base from J, with 8 bases in between.

The chain links TRBV5-1 to TRBJ2-7, with D perhaps TRBD2 (5 bases). Germline V gene sequence: CDR1 SGHRS, CDR2 YFSETQ. V lost 4 bases and J 5 bases, leaving 13 bases between the germline ends. The CDR3 length is 13 residues. CDR3 bases: TGCGCCAGCAGCATAGCGCCTAACCACGAGCAGTACTTC. It yields the protein CASSIAPNHEQYF.

This clonotype appeared a few times. V is TRBV5-6 and J is TRBJ2-4; D is perhaps TRBD1 (6 bases). This CDR3 is built from 14 residues. V was clipped by 0 bases and J by 5 bases, with 9 bases between them. CDR1 and CDR2 from the germline V gene are SGHDT and YYEEEE. For the CDR3, the DNA is TGTGCCAGCAGCTTGGGACAGGACCAAAACATTCAGTACTTC. Translated: CASSLGQDQNIQYF.

This clonotype was counted at least ten times. The chain couples TRBV20-1 to TRBJ2-5; D tentatively fits TRBD1 or TRBD2 (7 bases each). The CDR3 totals 13 residues. With 5 bases removed from V and 5 bases from J, the gap between germline ends came to 15 bases. Germline V gives CDR1 DFQATT, CDR2 SNEGSKA (reference sequence). The CDR3 nucleotides read TGCAGTGCTCGGGCAGGGGGAGGGGAGACCCAGTACTTC. Protein product: CSARAGGGETQYF.

This clonotype came up many times. The chain links TRBV30 to TRBJ1-5; 7 bases line up with TRBD1. Looked up from germline, CDR1 is GTSNPN and CDR2 is SVGIG (reference sequence). V shed 2 bases and J 4 bases; nucleotides not matched to a gene: 5. The CDR3 sequence is 14 residues long. CDR3 region: CAWSLGQVNQPQHF. Here the CDR3 DNA reads TGTGCCTGGAGTTTAGGACAGGTAAATCAGCCCCAGCATTTT. The whole variable domain, filled in from reference TRBV30 and TRBJ1-5, reads SQTIHQWPATLVQPVGSPLSLECTVEGTSNPNLYWYRQAAGRGLQLLFYSVGIGQISSEVPQNLSASRPQDRQFILSSKKLLLSDSGFYLCAWSLGQVNQPQHFGDGTRLSIL.

CDR3 coding DNA: TGTGCCAGCAGTTACTCGGGACTAAACACAGATACGCAGTATTTT. Its protein product is CASSYSGLNTDTQYF. J is TRBJ2-3 and V is TRBV6-2 or TRBV6-3, with 7 nucleotides matching TRBD2. The trim removed 0 bases at V and 2 bases at J, leaving 2 bases unmatched. Germline V gene data show CDR1 as MNHEY and CDR2 as SVGEGT. The length of the CDR3 is 15 residues.

This clonotype was counted a few times. V and J are TRBV11-2 and TRBJ2-1; 15 bases are shared with TRBD2. Germline V gene lookup returns CDR1 SGHAT and CDR2 FQNNGV. The CDR3 is 17 residues long. The V and J ends lost 5 bases and 14 bases, in that order; junction bases with no gene match: 16. The CDR3: CASSRGLAGGLFRAKFF. As DNA, the CDR3 is TGTGCCAGCAGCCGAGGACTAGCGGGAGGGCTCTTCCGGGCGAAGTTCTTC.

This clonotype came up many times. The chain couples TRBV12-3 or TRBV12-4 to TRBJ2-6; D call uncertain. Trimming pared 6 bases from V and 2 bases from J, leaving 11 bases between. This CDR3 contains 15 residues. The CDR3: CASSPTATGANVLTF. The DNA of the CDR3 is TGTGCCAGCAGCCCAACAGCAACTGGGGCCAACGTCCTGACTTTC.

This clonotype was counted many times. The rearrangement joins TRBV5-1 to TRBJ1-4; D gene unclear. CDR3 size: 13 residues. In germline, CDR1 is SGHRS, CDR2 YFSETQ. The V and J ends lost 5 bases and 3 bases respectively, with 8 bases between them. The CDR3 reads CASSRAANEKLFF. In DNA form, the CDR3 reads TGCGCCAGCAGTAGGGCAGCTAATGAAAAACTGTTTTTT.

This clonotype was counted many times. The genes are TRBV28 and TRBJ1-1; D gene uncertain. Germline CDR1 and CDR2: MDHEN and SYDVKM. V shed 2 bases and J shed 10 bases, with 14 bases lying between them. The CDR3 is 13 amino acids. CDR3 DNA: TGTGCCAGCAGTTTAAACGCCCAGCCTAGAGCTTTCTTT. The encoded protein is CASSLNAQPRAFF.

The chain carries TRBV12-3 or TRBV12-4 and TRBJ2-2, with 11 bases matching TRBD2. The J segment lost 7 bases and the V segment lost 5 bases, leaving 9 bases of the junction unmatched. The CDR3 loop spans 16 amino acids. The CDR3 region has the DNA TGTGCCAGCAGTCCTCTAGCGGGAGGAATGAGCGGGGAGCTGTTTTTT. It encodes CASSPLAGGMSGELFF.

This clonotype was observed many times. The V call is TRBV27, the J call TRBJ1-1; a weak D match, TRBD1 (5 bases). This CDR3 is built from 17 residues. Per the germline V gene, CDR1 is MNHEY and CDR2 is SMNVEV (reference sequence). Trimming left V 3 bases short and J 7 bases short, with 24 bases between. The CDR3 nucleotides are TGTGCCAGCAGTTTGACCGGTCCGGGGGAGGTTGGATGTGAAGCTTTCTTT. Amino acid sequence: CASSLTGPGEVGCEAFF.

V gene TRBV3-1 combines with J gene TRBJ1-5; the D is unclear. CDR3 length equals 14 residues. CDR1 and CDR2 (germline): LGHDT, YNNKEL (reference sequence). V was cut by 3 bases and J by 7 bases, with 13 bases left in between. The CDR3 is CASSQGSWRQPQHF. As DNA, the CDR3 is TGTGCCAGCAGCCAGGGGTCCTGGCGGCAGCCCCAGCATTTT. Based on the CDR3 plus reference TRBV3-1 and TRBJ1-5, the full variable domain is DTAVSQTPKYLVTQMGNDKSIKCEQNLGHDTMYWYKQDSKKFLKIMFSYNNKELIINETVPNRFSPKSPDKAHLNLHINSLELGDSAVYFCASSQGSWRQPQHFGDGTRLSIL.

DNA for the CDR3: TGTGCCAGCAGCCAATCTCTGGACTCCTACGAGCAGTACTTC. Encoded protein: CASSQSLDSYEQYF. This chain links TRBV14 with TRBJ2-7; D uncertain. The CDR3 length is 14 residues. With 2 bases removed from V and 0 bases from J, the gap between germline ends came to 8 bases. Germline CDR1 is SGHDN and CDR2 is FVKESK.

The sample holds many counts of this clonotype. This chain uses TRBV3-1 with TRBJ1-1, with D uncertain. Germline V gene lookup returns CDR1 LGHDT and CDR2 YNNKEL (reference sequence). The length of the CDR3 is 12 residues. V gave up 4 bases and J gave up 10 bases, with 13 bases separating them. CDR3 nucleotide sequence: TGTGCCAGCAGCCCTGGTGGAGTAGTAGCTTTCTTT. Its translation is CASSPGGVVAFF.

The chain is built from TRBV5-1 and TRBJ2-2, with D tentatively TRBD1 (5 bases). Trimming removed 3 bases at V and 5 bases at J, with 20 bases between. This CDR3 region has 17 residues. Per the germline V gene, CDR1 is SGHRS and CDR2 is YFSETQ. CDR3 nucleotide sequence: TGCGCCAGCAGCTGGGGCCTCAGGGTTACTGGAACCGGGGAGCTGTTTTTT. Translation gives CASSWGLRVTGTGELFF.

This clonotype was observed at least ten times. The rearrangement uses TRBV27 and TRBJ2-7, with 8 bases fitting TRBD1. The germline gives CDR1 MNHEY, CDR2 SMNVEV (reference sequence). The V gene end was trimmed by 6 bases and the J gene end by 5 bases; junction bases not matched to a gene: 12. This CDR3 region has 15 residues. In DNA form, the CDR3 reads TGTGCCAGCAGCGAGCAGGGGGCTTCGGCCCACGAGCAGTACTTC. Its protein product is CASSEQGASAHEQYF.

This clonotype appeared many times. The rearrangement joins TRBV6-9 to TRBJ1-2; D uncertain. Germline assignment: CDR1 MNHGY and CDR2 SVAAGI. The V and J ends lost 7 bases and 2 bases respectively, with 23 bases between them. This CDR3 spans 17 amino acids. CDR3 loop: CASTGMTRRVPNYGYTF. The CDR3 DNA reads TGTGCCAGCACCGGAATGACACGCCGTGTTCCGAACTATGGCTACACCTTC.

V usage is TRBV7-2 and J usage is TRBJ2-1; unclear D gene. The CDR3 has 15 amino acids. V was trimmed by 4 bases and J by 8 bases, leaving 18 bases between them. Germline CDR1 is SGHTA and CDR2 is FQGNSA. CDR3 bases: TGTGCCAGCAGCTACCTAACCCTTATACGAGATGAGCAGTTCTTC. As protein: CASSYLTLIRDEQFF.

This clonotype came up many times. The chain couples TRBV5-5 to TRBJ1-4; D is ambiguous. The V and J ends lost 1 base and 1 base respectively, with 5 bases between them. CDR1 SGHKS and CDR2 YYEKEE come from the germline V gene (reference sequence). The CDR3 extends over 14 amino acids. In DNA, the CDR3 is TGTGCCAGCAGCTTGAGTGGAACTAATGAAAAACTGTTTTTT. Translated, it gives CASSLSGTNEKLFF.

The chain employs TRBV5-1 and TRBJ2-3, with 7 bases matching TRBD2. The germline gives CDR1 SGHRS, CDR2 YFSETQ. After removal of 0 bases from V and 4 bases from J, the junction contained 8 bases not matched to a gene. This CDR3 is 16 amino acids long. CDR3: CASSLVGSGFADTQYF. DNA for the CDR3: TGCGCCAGCAGCTTGGTTGGTAGCGGGTTCGCAGATACGCAGTATTTT.

The rearrangement joins TRBV9 to TRBJ1-2; D not resolved. The CDR3 contains 14 residues. The germline V gene has CDR1 SGDLS and CDR2 YYNGEE. The V end lost 0 bases, the J end lost 7 bases, and 13 bases lay between the germline ends. This chain's CDR3 is CASSVGEVLGGYTF. CDR3 nucleotides: TGTGCCAGCAGCGTAGGAGAGGTTTTGGGTGGCTACACCTTC.

The CDR3 sequence is CASSRQGALVTEAFF. The CDR3 DNA reads TGTGCCAGTAGCAGACAGGGGGCCCTGGTCACTGAAGCTTTCTTT. The chain carries TRBV19 and TRBJ1-1; 10 nucleotides align to TRBD1. The J segment lost 4 bases and the V segment lost 6 bases, leaving 8 bases of the junction unmatched. The CDR3 is 15 residues long. Germline-derived CDR1 and CDR2 are LNHDA and SQIVND (reference sequence).

This clonotype was found many times. The V gene is TRBV11-3, the J gene TRBJ2-7; weak D call: TRBD1 (5 bases). CDR3 size: 13 residues. The V and J ends lost 4 bases and 0 bases respectively, with 7 bases between them. Per germline, CDR1 SGHNT and CDR2 YENEEA. CDR3 in amino acids: CASSSDSSYEQYF. The CDR3 DNA is TGTGCCAGCAGCTCAGACAGCTCCTACGAGCAGTACTTC.

This clonotype was picked up many times. The V call is TRBV6-1, the J call TRBJ1-1; D might be TRBD1 (5 bases). This CDR3 is 12 amino acids long. Trimming stripped 8 bases from V and 3 bases from J, with 10 bases between. The germline gives CDR1 MNHNS, CDR2 SASEGT. DNA for the CDR3: TGTGCCAGCGGCAGGGCGGACACTGAAGCTTTCTTT. Protein product: CASGRADTEAFF.

J is TRBJ2-1 and V is TRBV19; D might be TRBD1 or TRBD2, each matching 7 bases. Between the trimmed V and J ends, which lost 3 bases and 2 bases, there was a span of 11 bases. The CDR3 has 15 residues. CDR1 and CDR2 (germline): LNHDA, SQIVND (reference sequence). The CDR3 loop reads CASSIGRGPYNEQFF. The CDR3 DNA is TGTGCCAGTAGTATTGGGAGGGGGCCCTACAATGAGCAGTTCTTC. Full variable domain (outside the CDR3, taken from reference TRBV19 and TRBJ2-1): DGGITQSPKYLFRKEGQNVTLSCEQNLNHDAMYWYRQDPGQGLRLIYYSQIVNDFQKGDIAEGYSVSREKKESFPLTVTSAQKNPTAFYLCASSIGRGPYNEQFFGPGTRLTVL.

The chain joins TRBV29-1 to TRBJ1-1; 11 positions match TRBD1. Germline CDR1 reads SQVTM; CDR2 reads ANQGSEA. The CDR3 spans 14 residues. After removal of 6 bases from V and 0 bases from J, the junction contained 3 bases not matched to a gene. The CDR3 DNA reads as TGCAGCGTCGGACAGGGGGCAGTGAACACTGAAGCTTTCTTT. Its translation: CSVGQGAVNTEAFF.

This clonotype occurred once. This sequence may be a read error, since a much larger clone differs from it by one base. The chain has TRBV9 and TRBJ1-1, with D tentatively TRBD1 (6 bases). In germline, CDR1 is SGDLS, CDR2 YYNGEE. There are 15 residues in the CDR3. In DNA form, the CDR3 reads TGTGCCAGCAGCGTAATCCCAGGGGATGGCACTGAAGCTCTCTTT. Amino acids: CASSVIPGDGTEALF.

There are many counts of this clonotype. The gene calls are TRBV29-1 and TRBJ2-7, with 11 bases fitting TRBD2. CDR3 length: 14 amino acids. Per germline, CDR1 SQVTM and CDR2 ANQGSEA. Trimming took 6 bases from V and 1 from J; bases not matched to a gene: 5. The CDR3 region has the DNA TGCAGCGTCCAGACTAGCGGGAAGTCCTACGAGCAGTACTTC. It translates to CSVQTSGKSYEQYF.